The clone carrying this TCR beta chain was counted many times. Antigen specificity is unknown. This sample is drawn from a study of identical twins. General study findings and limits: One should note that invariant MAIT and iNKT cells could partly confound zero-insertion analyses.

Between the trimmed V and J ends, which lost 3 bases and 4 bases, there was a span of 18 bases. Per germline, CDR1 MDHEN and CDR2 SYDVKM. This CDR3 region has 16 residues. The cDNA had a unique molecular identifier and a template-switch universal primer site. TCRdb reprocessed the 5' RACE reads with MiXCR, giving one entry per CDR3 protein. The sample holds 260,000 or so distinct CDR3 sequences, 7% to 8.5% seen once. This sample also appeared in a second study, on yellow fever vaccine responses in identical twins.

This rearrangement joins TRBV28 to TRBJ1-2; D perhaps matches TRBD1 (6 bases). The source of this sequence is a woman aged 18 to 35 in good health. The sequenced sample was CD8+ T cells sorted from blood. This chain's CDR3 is CASSLNTRQVIYGYTF. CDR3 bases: TGTGCCAGCAGTTTGAATACAAGACAGGTGATCTATGGCTACACCTTC.